These 23 T cell receptor beta chains were sequenced from one sample in a study of T-cell memory formation after mild COVID-19. TCRdb analysed the 5' RACE reads with MiXCR anew, one entry per CDR3 protein. In the table there are a few hundred thousand distinct CDR3 sequences, roughly a fifth of which are singletons. Sequenced material: PBMCs or a T cell subset sorted from them (not recorded which). The source is a man younger than 35 who had mild COVID-19 (a few samples of this study predate the infection). Cell type and time point are not known.

The gene calls are TRBV28 and TRBJ1-1; D may be TRBD1 (5 bases). There are 15 residues in the CDR3. The germline gives CDR1 MDHEN, CDR2 SYDVKM. Trimming took off 4 bases at V and 2 bases at J, with 14 bases between the two ends. This chain's CDR3 is CASSSSGTANTEAFF. For the CDR3, the DNA is TGTGCCAGCAGTTCATCGGGGACGGCTAACACTGAAGCTTTCTTT.

On this clonotype: The junction departs from germline at one end; a sequencing error may be responsible. The rearrangement links TRBV3-1 to TRBJ1-5; D not certain. CDR1 and CDR2 (germline): LGHDT, YNNKEL (reference sequence). The CDR3 is 14 amino acids. The CDR3 loop reads CASSPDAHNQPQHF. In DNA form, the CDR3 reads TGTGCCAGCAGCCCGGACGCCCACAATCAGCCACAGCATTTT.

This clonotype was seen a handful of times. V is TRBV5-1 and J is TRBJ2-1, with 10 bases identical to TRBD1. Germline CDR1 and CDR2: SGHRS and YFSETQ. With V trimmed by 4 bases and J by 1 base, 5 bases remained unmatched. The CDR3 runs 16 residues. The CDR3 DNA follows: TGCGCCAGCAGCCACCCGGGACAGGGGTCCTACAATGAGCAGTTCTTC. This codes for CASSHPGQGSYNEQFF.

The chain recombines TRBV5-1 with TRBJ1-1, with D perhaps matching TRBD1 (6 bases). The ends were cut back, 1 base at V and 2 bases at J, with 12 bases in the middle. The CDR3 is made up of 15 amino acids. CDR1 is SGHRS and CDR2 is YFSETQ in the germline V gene. The CDR3 sequence is CASSLLGTLNTEAFF. CDR3 nucleotides: TGCGCCAGCAGCTTGTTGGGGACACTTAACACTGAAGCTTTCTTT.

This clonotype came up a few times. The CDR3: CASRPGGAVHEQYV. The CDR3 DNA reads TGTGCCAGCAGACCCGGGGGGGCCGTCCACGAGCAGTACGTC. The V call is TRBV6-1, the J call TRBJ2-7, with 8 bases fitting TRBD2. The CDR3 is 14 residues long. Trimming at V came to 6 bases and at J to 5 bases, leaving 9 bases not matched to a gene. The germline gives CDR1 MNHNS, CDR2 SASEGT.

This clonotype was found a few times. The gene calls are TRBV6-1 and TRBJ2-7, with D possibly matching TRBD2 (5 bases). Germline values: CDR1 MNHNS, CDR2 SASEGT. The CDR3 has 14 residues. Trimming took 3 bases from V and 3 from J, leaving 12 bases between them. In DNA form, the CDR3 reads TGTGCCAGCAGTGACGTAGCCGCGGGCTACGAGCAGTACGTC. Translated, it gives CASSDVAAGYEQYV.

The chain has TRBV20-1 and TRBJ2-5; the D gene is possibly TRBD1 (6 bases). V gave up 5 bases and J gave up 5 bases, with 18 bases separating them. The CDR3 extends over 14 amino acids. CDR1 is DFQATT and CDR2 is SNEGSKA in the germline V gene (reference sequence). CDR3 sequence reads: CSASQGTQGETQYF. CDR3 sequence (DNA): TGCAGTGCTTCACAGGGTACCCAGGGGGAGACCCAGTACTTC.

This clonotype was found a few times. The chain has TRBV2 and TRBJ2-5; no clear D. The V and J ends lost 2 bases and 1 base respectively, with 8 bases between them. CDR1 SNHLY and CDR2 FYNNEI come from the germline V gene. This CDR3 comprises 14 residues. CDR3 in DNA: TGTGCCAGCAGTGAAACGTGGGTCCAAGAGACCCAGTACTTC. It specifies CASSETWVQETQYF.

The chain links TRBV29-1 to TRBJ2-5; D is possibly TRBD2 (8 bases). The CDR3 has 14 residues. The V gene's germline CDR1 is SQVTM and CDR2 ANQGSEA. Trimming left V 5 bases short and J 5 bases short, with 18 bases between. The CDR3 loop reads CSVKGAGGYETQYF. CDR3 DNA: TGCAGCGTTAAGGGGGCGGGGGGATATGAGACCCAGTACTTC. Full variable domain (rest looked up from reference TRBV29-1 and TRBJ2-5): SAVISQKPSRDICQRGTSLTIQCQVDSQVTMMFWYRQQPGQSLTLIATANQGSEATYESGFVIDKFPISRPNLTFSTLTVSNMSPEDSSIYLCSVKGAGGYETQYFGPGTRLLVL.

The rearrangement links TRBV6-2 or TRBV6-3 to TRBJ2-7; D unresolved. The CDR3 has 11 residues. Germline V lookup: CDR1 MNHEY, CDR2 SVGEGT. CDR3 DNA: TGTGCTTCCAGCATTTCCTACGAGCAGTACTTC. Its protein product is CASSISYEQYF.

J is TRBJ1-1 and V is TRBV19; D remains ambiguous. There are 13 residues in the CDR3. Germline V gene data show CDR1 as LNHDA and CDR2 as SQIVND (reference sequence). The V end was cut by 4 bases, the J end by 4 bases, with 10 bases between. CDR3 bases: TGTGCCAGTAGTAGGCAGCTAGGCACTGAAGCTTTCTTT. Its protein is CASSRQLGTEAFF.

The chain joins TRBV20-1 to TRBJ1-5; D may be TRBD1 (5 bases). V was clipped by 6 bases and J by 4 bases, with 13 bases between them. The germline V gene encodes CDR1 DFQATT and CDR2 SNEGSKA (reference sequence). The CDR3 runs 13 residues. The CDR3: CSAVEGMNQPQHF. The CDR3 region has the DNA TGCAGTGCCGTGGAGGGGATGAATCAGCCCCAGCATTTT.

V usage is TRBV5-1 and J usage is TRBJ1-2; 10 bases agree with TRBD1. With V trimmed by 3 bases and J by 6 bases, 2 bases remained unmatched. This CDR3 is built from 13 residues. Germline V gene data show CDR1 as SGHRS and CDR2 as YFSETQ. DNA for the CDR3: TGCGCCAGCAGCTCCGGACAGGGGGATGGCTACACCTTC. It translates to CASSSGQGDGYTF.

The chain recombines TRBV3-1 with TRBJ2-5; D may be TRBD1 or TRBD2 (5 bases each). This CDR3 has 14 residues. Germline assignment: CDR1 LGHDT and CDR2 YNNKEL (reference sequence). V gave up 3 bases and J gave up 8 bases, with 16 bases separating them. The DNA for the CDR3 is TGTGCCAGCAGCCACCCGGGACGGACCGGCACCCAGTACTTC. Translated: CASSHPGRTGTQYF.

The chain is built from TRBV4-3 and TRBJ2-3; 9 nucleotides match TRBD1. Germline CDR1 and CDR2: LGHNA and YSLEER. The CDR3 extends over 16 amino acids. J gave up 4 bases and V 2 bases, and 7 bases lay outside the gene matches. CDR3 nucleotides: TGCGCCAGCAGCCAATACGGACAGGGGCTAGCAGATACGCAGTATTTT. Amino acids: CASSQYGQGLADTQYF.

The chain has TRBV4-3 and TRBJ2-7, with D perhaps matching TRBD2 (5 bases). Germline V CDR1 and CDR2: LGHNA, YSLEER. V shed 4 bases and J shed 6 bases, with 13 bases lying between them. The length of the CDR3 is 13 residues. The DNA of the CDR3 is TGCGCCAGCAGCCGGGCAGCGGACCTCGAGCAGTACGTC. It yields the protein CASSRAADLEQYV.

CDR3 in DNA: TGTGCCAGCAGCAAGGGGGGGACAGGGCGACAGTTCTTC. Residues: CASSKGGTGRQFF. The chain couples TRBV21-1 to TRBJ2-1; the table's D call, TRBD1, has no DNA check behind it. TRBV21-1 is described as a pseudogene. CDR3 length equals 13 residues.

This clonotype was recorded many times. This CDR3 reads CASSTGGTDTQYF. Here the CDR3 DNA reads TGTGCCAGCAGCACCGGGGGCACAGATACGCAGTATTTT. The rearrangement links TRBV12-3 or TRBV12-4 to TRBJ2-3, with a weak D call TRBD2 (5 bases). This CDR3 contains 13 residues. V was pared by 6 bases and J by 1 base, with 8 bases between.

The J gene is TRBJ1-1, the V gene TRBV2; D is unclear. CDR1 and CDR2 (germline): SNHLY, FYNNEI. CDR3 length: 13 residues. The V and J ends lost 6 bases and 4 bases respectively, with 12 bases between them. The chain's CDR3 is CASRSGVGTEAFF. The CDR3 DNA sequence: TGTGCCAGCAGGTCCGGGGTGGGCACTGAAGCTTTCTTT.

This clonotype was recorded a few times. The chain links TRBV6-5 to TRBJ2-2, with 11 bases aligning to TRBD1. The germline V gene has CDR1 MNHEY and CDR2 SVGAGI. Trimming took 5 bases from V and 5 from J; bases not matched to a gene: 13. The CDR3 runs 18 residues. The CDR3 loop reads CASSIPGRDRGSTGELFF. The CDR3 DNA follows: TGTGCCAGCAGTATCCCCGGCCGGGACAGGGGGTCGACCGGGGAGCTGTTTTTT.

This sequence joins TRBV6-5 and TRBJ2-5; D not resolved. Germline CDR1 MNHEY, CDR2 SVGAGI. The V gene lost 6 bases and the J gene lost 3 bases, with 5 bases spanning the gap. This CDR3 region has 11 residues. CDR3 nucleotides: TGTGCCAGCAGAAAGAAAGAGACCCAGTACTTC. Translation gives CASRKKETQYF.

The genes are TRBV5-1 and TRBJ2-3, with a possible D match to TRBD2 (7 bases). CDR3 length equals 17 residues. The V end was cut by 1 base, the J end by 0 bases, with 15 bases between. Germline CDR1 reads SGHRS; CDR2 reads YFSETQ. CDR3 DNA sequence: TGCGCCAGCAGCTTGTACGGGGGGCGGGATAGCACAGATACGCAGTATTTT. Translated: CASSLYGGRDSTDTQYF.

This clonotype was detected ten times or more. The chain employs TRBV5-1 and TRBJ2-5, with 9 bases aligning to TRBD1. CDR3 length: 15 amino acids. The J segment lost 5 bases and the V segment lost 0 bases, leaving 5 bases of the junction unmatched. The germline V gene encodes CDR1 SGHRS and CDR2 YFSETQ. The CDR3 DNA follows: TGCGCCAGCAGCTTGGTGACAGGGGGTGCGGAGACCCAGTACTTC. Encoded protein: CASSLVTGGAETQYF.